The 23 T cell receptor beta chains presented below share a single source sample, sequenced in a study of radiation and T cells in renal cell carcinoma. Here immunoSEQ multiplex PCR was the method, and the copy in TCRdb shows in-frame clones only, minus some. Of roughly 45,000 clones in the sample, roughly 80% were seen once. Time point noted: blood 4 weeks post-SBRT, at nephrectomy. The treatment denotes: 15 Gy SBRT to primary tumor, nephrectomy 4 weeks later. The sample was blood, taken from a patient whose treatment included radiotherapy and nephrectomy. These receptors originate from a woman between 65 and 79 years old with renal cell carcinoma.

V gene TRBV5-8 combines with J gene TRBJ2-1; no definite D call. This CDR3 has 11 residues. The germline V and J ends were trimmed by 0 bases and 9 bases, with 4 bases remaining between them. Germline V gene sequence: CDR1 SGHTS, CDR2 YDEGEE. The CDR3 region is CASSLEVEQFF. The CDR3 DNA is TGTGCCAGCAGCTTGGAAGTTGAGCAGTTCTTC.

The chain employs TRBV19 and TRBJ2-3, with 12 bases fitting TRBD2. The V and J ends lost 9 bases and 8 bases, in that order; junction bases with no gene match: 9. Germline CDR1 is LNHDA and CDR2 is SQIVND (reference sequence). The CDR3 contains 14 residues. In DNA, the CDR3 is TGTGCCAGCAACCCTAGCGGGGGGGCGGGTACGCAGTATTTT. Amino acid sequence: CASNPSGGAGTQYF. Looking up the rest from reference TRBV19 and TRBJ2-3 gives the full variable domain: DGGITQSPKYLFRKEGQNVTLSCEQNLNHDAMYWYRQDPGQGLRLIYYSQIVNDFQKGDIAEGYSVSREKKESFPLTVTSAQKNPTAFYLCASNPSGGAGTQYFGPGTRLTVL.

The CDR3, as DNA: TGTGCCAGTAGGGGAGCGGGCTACACCTTC. Its protein product is CASRGAGYTF. V and J are TRBV6-1 and TRBJ1-2; D perhaps matches TRBD1 (5 bases). The CDR3 has 10 amino acids. Trimming took off 9 bases at V and 8 bases at J, with 10 bases between the two ends. Looked up from germline, CDR1 is MNHNS and CDR2 is SASEGT.

The chain uses TRBV6-1 and TRBJ2-3; the D gene is possibly TRBD2 (6 bases). The V and J ends lost 2 bases and 0 bases respectively, with 18 bases between them. Germline lookup yields CDR1 MNHNS and CDR2 SASEGT. The CDR3 totals 18 residues. The CDR3 protein is CASSERRLAASSTDTQYF. The CDR3 nucleotides are TGTGCCAGCAGTGAAAGACGATTAGCGGCATCTAGCACAGATACGCAGTATTTT.

V gene TRBV5-6 combines with J gene TRBJ1-2; 9 nucleotides agree with TRBD1. Germline CDR1 and CDR2: SGHDT and YYEEEE. J gave up 1 base and V 4 bases, and 5 bases lay outside the gene matches. This CDR3 is 15 amino acids long. Written as DNA, the CDR3 is TGTGCCAGCAGCCAAACAGGGGGCGTTAACTATGGCTACACCTTC. This gives the protein CASSQTGGVNYGYTF.

This sequence joins TRBV7-2 and TRBJ1-2; 9 nucleotides match TRBD1. The CDR3 runs 16 residues. The V and J ends lost 1 base and 2 bases, in that order; junction bases with no gene match: 5. Germline CDR1 is SGHTA and CDR2 is FQGNSA. The CDR3 reads CASSLVEGQGNYGYTF. CDR3 nucleotides: TGTGCCAGCAGCTTAGTCGAGGGACAGGGAAACTATGGCTACACCTTC.

V is TRBV7-2 and J is TRBJ1-2; D remains unclear. The CDR3 runs 13 residues. Germline loops: CDR1 SGHTA, CDR2 FQGNSA. The ends were cut back, 1 base at V and 6 bases at J, with 9 bases in the middle. CDR3 sequence reads: CASSLDSGNGYTF. CDR3 sequence (DNA): TGTGCCAGCAGCTTAGATTCGGGTAATGGCTACACCTTC.

The gene calls are TRBV6-5 and TRBJ2-1; D gene ambiguous. Germline lookup yields CDR1 MNHEY and CDR2 SVGAGI. There are 15 residues in the CDR3. The V gene lost 2 bases and the J gene lost 9 bases, with 17 bases spanning the gap. In nucleotides, the CDR3 is TGTGCCAGCAGTTACACCCATCCAGGAGAAAGTGAGCAGTTCTTC. Translated, it gives CASSYTHPGESEQFF.

The rearrangement uses TRBV5-1 and TRBJ2-3, with D hard to call. Trimming removed 1 base from V and 0 bases from J, with 3 bases in between. CDR1 and CDR2 from the germline V gene are SGHRS and YFSETQ. The CDR3 sequence is 13 residues long. Here the CDR3 reads CASSLFSTDTQYF. CDR3 sequence (DNA): TGCGCCAGCAGCTTGTTCAGCACAGATACGCAGTATTTT.

The chain links TRBV4-2 to TRBJ2-2, with 8 bases aligning to TRBD1. V gave up 1 base and J gave up 2 bases; unmatched junction bases: 3. The CDR3 runs 16 residues. Looked up from germline, CDR1 is LGHNA and CDR2 is YNFKEQ. CDR3 in amino acids: CASSQARGLNTGELFF. As DNA, the CDR3 is TGTGCCAGCAGCCAAGCCAGGGGGCTCAACACCGGGGAGCTGTTTTTT.

This chain's CDR3 is CASSAATGAIYEQYF. The CDR3 coding sequence is TGTGCCAGCAGTGCAGCGACAGGGGCCATCTACGAGCAGTACTTC. The genes are TRBV2 and TRBJ2-7; 8 bases map to TRBD1. V dropped 4 bases and J dropped 3; count of bases not matched to a gene: 8. Germline V lookup: CDR1 SNHLY, CDR2 FYNNEI. The CDR3 runs 15 residues.

This chain links TRBV10-3 with TRBJ1-1; D is uncertain. V gave up 6 bases and J gave up 1 base, with 9 bases separating them. Germline CDR1 and CDR2: ENHRY and SYGVKD. The CDR3 sequence is 13 residues long. The CDR3 reads CAISLLTNTEAFF. In DNA form, the CDR3 reads TGTGCCATCAGCCTTCTGACGAACACTGAAGCTTTCTTT.

This clone was seen more than once but under ten times. The chain is built from TRBV6-5 and TRBJ2-3; weak D call: TRBD2 (7 bases). The germline V gene encodes CDR1 MNHEY and CDR2 SVGAGI. CDR3 length: 14 residues. Trimming removed 6 bases from V and 2 bases from J, with 12 bases in between. The CDR3 region has the DNA TGTGCCAGCAGAAGGGGGAGGGCCACAGATACGCAGTATTTT. This gives the protein CASRRGRATDTQYF.

J is TRBJ2-7 and V is TRBV6-5, with D perhaps matching TRBD1 or TRBD2 (5 bases each). Germline CDR1 and CDR2: MNHEY and SVGAGI. V dropped 0 bases and J dropped 7 bases, with 13 bases sitting between them. The CDR3 totals 14 residues. For the CDR3, the DNA is TGTGCCAGCAGTTACTCGGGGACCTCAATTGAGCAGTACTTC. This codes for CASSYSGTSIEQYF.

V is TRBV7-6 and J is TRBJ2-5; TRBD2 aligns across 7 bases. The CDR3 extends over 16 amino acids. Per germline, CDR1 SGHVS and CDR2 FNYEAQ. V lost 4 bases, J lost 5 bases, and 13 bases stayed unmatched. The CDR3 coding sequence is TGTGCCAGCAGCTCGTTAGCGGGCGGTGGAGGGGAGACCCAGTACTTC. This codes for CASSSLAGGGGETQYF.

The chain employs TRBV19 and TRBJ2-7; D remains ambiguous. CDR3 length equals 15 residues. The germline gives CDR1 LNHDA, CDR2 SQIVND (reference sequence). V was cut by 2 bases and J by 6 bases, with 17 bases left in between. CDR3: CASSIFPPGLSEQYF. CDR3 sequence (DNA): TGTGCCAGTAGTATATTTCCCCCCGGCCTCTCCGAGCAGTACTTC.

The V and J genes are TRBV5-6 and TRBJ2-1, with 9 bases aligning to TRBD2. The trim removed 5 bases at V and 7 bases at J, leaving 7 bases unmatched. CDR1 is SGHDT, CDR2 YYEEEE, per germline. The CDR3 is made up of 14 amino acids. The CDR3 is CASSVALAGNEQFF. The CDR3 DNA reads as TGTGCCAGCAGTGTGGCCCTAGCGGGGAATGAGCAGTTCTTC.

J is TRBJ1-5 and V is TRBV6-1; D not certain. The V gene lost 1 base and the J gene lost 8 bases, with 12 bases spanning the gap. This CDR3 is built from 14 residues. In germline, CDR1 is MNHNS, CDR2 SASEGT. The CDR3 loop is CASSEDGNFKPQHF. DNA for the CDR3: TGTGCCAGCAGTGAAGATGGAAATTTCAAGCCCCAGCATTTT.

This clone occurred once. The genes are TRBV7-9 and TRBJ2-7, with a weak D call TRBD2 (5 bases). V lost 6 bases to trimming and J lost 3 bases, with 18 bases between them. The CDR3 has 15 amino acids. The V gene's germline CDR1 is SEHNR and CDR2 FQNEAQ (reference sequence). CDR3 region: CASSLASGVFYEQYF. CDR3 nucleotides: TGTGCCAGCAGTCTAGCTTCCGGGGTATTCTACGAGCAGTACTTC.

The chain combines TRBV19 with TRBJ2-3; 14 bases fit TRBD2. The length of the CDR3 is 16 residues. CDR1 LNHDA and CDR2 SQIVND come from the germline V gene (reference sequence). V was pared by 7 bases and J by 3 bases, with 6 bases of the junction left unmatched. This CDR3 is CASTSRTSGGTDTQYF. CDR3 nucleotides: TGTGCCAGTACCTCAAGGACTAGCGGGGGGACAGATACGCAGTATTTT.

The rearrangement joins TRBV7-9 to TRBJ1-4, with D possibly matching TRBD1 (5 bases). Trimming left V 5 bases short and J 7 bases short, with 17 bases between. Germline assignment: CDR1 SEHNR and CDR2 FQNEAQ (reference sequence). There are 15 residues in the CDR3. CDR3 sequence reads: CASSPSAGGIEKLFF. As DNA, the CDR3 is TGTGCCAGCAGCCCTTCCGCCGGGGGTATTGAAAAACTGTTTTTT.

This chain connects TRBV7-8 to TRBJ2-3, with D tentatively TRBD2 (6 bases). CDR1 and CDR2 from the germline V gene are SGHVS and FQNEAQ. V lost 2 bases, J lost 2 bases, and 20 bases lay in between. This CDR3 has 18 residues. Written as DNA, the CDR3 is TGTGCCAGCAGCTTATCGGGAGTAACGCAGGCGGCCACAGATACGCAGTATTTT. Translating gives CASSLSGVTQAATDTQYF.

The chain couples TRBV4-3 to TRBJ1-3; D is unresolved. The CDR3 length is 16 residues. Trimming cost V 1 base and J 1 base, with 11 bases left between them. Germline V gives CDR1 LGHNA, CDR2 YSLEER. CDR3 bases: TGCGCCAGCAGCCAAGGTTACCGGGGTTCTGGAAACACCATATATTTT. As protein: CASSQGYRGSGNTIYF.